The 20 T cell receptor beta chains given below trace back to one sample, sequenced in a study of regulatory T cells in long-lasting Graves disease. Time point of the sample: persistent/refractory GD, antithyroid drugs over 5 years with positive TRAb. PBMC RNA served as the TCR library source. The TCR beta library used iRepertoire HTBI primers with Arm-PCR amplification of CDR3. TCRdb analysed the multiplex PCR reads with MiXCR anew, one entry per CDR3 protein. The sample has about 660,000 distinct CDR3 sequences, approximately 29% seen once. The material was peripheral blood mononuclear cells (PBMCs), obtained when the disease was refractory, from a patient treated with antithyroid drugs. Receptor source: a female donor with Graves disease.

This clonotype was seen at least ten times. The V and J genes are TRBV12-3 or TRBV12-4 and TRBJ1-5; D might be TRBD1 (6 bases). Trimming removed 1 base from V and 6 bases from J, with 10 bases in between. CDR3 size: 14 residues. CDR3 DNA: TGTGCCAGCAGTTTAGGCGGGGGCGGTCAGCCCCAGCATTTT. This gives the protein CASSLGGGGQPQHF.

The rearrangement uses TRBV12-3 or TRBV12-4 and TRBJ2-2; D is unclear. Trimming took off 6 bases at V and 4 bases at J, with 9 bases between the two ends. CDR3 length: 13 residues. For the CDR3, the DNA is TGTGCCAGCAGACTGACGGCCACCGGGGAGCTGTTTTTT. It translates to CASRLTATGELFF.

V and J are TRBV11-2 and TRBJ1-2; a possible D gene is TRBD1 (5 bases). Looked up from germline, CDR1 is SGHAT and CDR2 is FQNNGV. There are 14 residues in the CDR3. Trimming removed 4 bases at V and 7 bases at J, with 16 bases between. CDR3 DNA sequence: TGTGCCAGCAGCTCAAGAGACGGGACGTTTGGCTACACCTTC. It yields the protein CASSSRDGTFGYTF.

A remark on this clonotype: A far larger clone is one nucleotide away, so this likely arose from a read error. V and J are TRBV6-1 and TRBJ1-2, with 9 nucleotides matching TRBD1. The CDR3 has 13 amino acids. The germline V gene has CDR1 MNHNS and CDR2 SASEGT. The CDR3 coding sequence is TGTGACAGCAGCGGACAGGGGAACTATGGCTACACCTTC. It yields the protein CDSSGQGNYGYTF.

The V gene is TRBV19, the J gene TRBJ1-6; 9 bases line up with TRBD1. This CDR3 has 14 amino acids. Trimming cost V 5 bases and J 10 bases; bases outside gene matches: 6. From germline, CDR1 is LNHDA and CDR2 SQIVND (reference sequence). The CDR3: CASSSRQGESPLHF. CDR3 coding DNA: TGTGCCAGTAGTTCGCGACAGGGGGAGTCACCCCTCCACTTT. Looking up the rest from reference TRBV19 and TRBJ1-6 gives the full variable domain: DGGITQSPKYLFRKEGQNVTLSCEQNLNHDAMYWYRQDPGQGLRLIYYSQIVNDFQKGDIAEGYSVSREKKESFPLTVTSAQKNPTAFYLCASSSRQGESPLHFGNGTRLTVT.

V gene TRBV20-1 combines with J gene TRBJ1-1, with D hard to call. V lost 1 base, J lost 1 base, and 10 bases lay in between. CDR3 length: 14 residues. Germline-derived CDR1 and CDR2 are DFQATT and SNEGSKA (reference sequence). CDR3: CSARGRGPNTEAFF. CDR3 DNA sequence: TGCAGTGCTAGAGGGCGAGGGCCGAACACTGAAGCTTTCTTT.

The chain carries TRBV6-4 and TRBJ1-3; D perhaps matches TRBD1 (6 bases). CDR3 length equals 13 residues. Trimming shortened V by 6 bases and J by 7 bases, and 13 bases separated the two germline ends. Germline-derived CDR1 and CDR2 are MRHNA and SNTAGT. CDR3 in amino acids: CASRVQQGNTIYF. The CDR3 region has the DNA TGTGCCAGCAGAGTACAACAGGGCAACACCATATATTTT.

The rearrangement joins TRBV4-1 to TRBJ1-6; maybe TRBD1 (6 bases). The V and J ends lost 0 bases and 0 bases respectively, with 9 bases between them. Germline V gene sequence: CDR1 MGHRA, CDR2 YSYEKL. This CDR3 is 17 amino acids long. CDR3 in DNA: TGCGCCAGCAGCCAAGATCAGGGGAGCTCCTATAATTCACCCCTCCACTTT. Protein product: CASSQDQGSSYNSPLHF.

This rearrangement joins TRBV3-1 to TRBJ2-1; maybe TRBD2 (6 bases). Germline assignment: CDR1 LGHDT and CDR2 YNNKEL (reference sequence). V dropped 3 bases and J dropped 6 bases, with 18 bases sitting between them. The CDR3 has 16 residues. Here the CDR3 reads CASSHVGGIYVNEQFF. CDR3 DNA sequence: TGTGCCAGCAGCCACGTGGGCGGGATTTACGTCAATGAGCAGTTCTTC.

V gene TRBV27 combines with J gene TRBJ1-5; 7 bases fit TRBD1. Germline trimming cut 3 bases from V and 1 base from J; bases unmatched to any gene: 3. From germline, CDR1 is MNHEY and CDR2 SMNVEV (reference sequence). This CDR3 comprises 15 residues. The CDR3 loop reads CASSFEGQSNQPQHF. The DNA for the CDR3 is TGTGCCAGCAGTTTTGAGGGACAGAGCAATCAGCCCCAGCATTTT.

This clonotype was counted between two and nine times. V usage is TRBV9 and J usage is TRBJ1-6; D uncertain. This CDR3 contains 14 residues. With 0 bases removed from V and 8 bases from J, the gap between germline ends came to 9 bases. Germline CDR1 SGDLS, CDR2 YYNGEE. CDR3 protein: CASSVVGFDSPLHF. The CDR3 DNA reads TGTGCCAGCAGCGTAGTCGGGTTCGATTCACCCCTCCACTTT.

Here the CDR3 DNA reads TGTGCCAGTAGTGTAGTCAGGGGGCCTACTGAAGCTTTCTTT. This translates into CASSVVRGPTEAFF. The chain has TRBV19 and TRBJ1-1, with 8 positions matching TRBD1. Trimming removed 5 bases from V and 5 bases from J; junction bases left unmatched: 7. The CDR3 sequence is 14 residues long. CDR1 is LNHDA and CDR2 is SQIVND in the germline V gene (reference sequence). Variable domain in full (rest from reference TRBV19 and TRBJ1-1): DGGITQSPKYLFRKEGQNVTLSCEQNLNHDAMYWYRQDPGQGLRLIYYSQIVNDFQKGDIAEGYSVSREKKESFPLTVTSAQKNPTAFYLCASSVVRGPTEAFFGQGTRLTVV.

The J gene is TRBJ1-2, the V gene TRBV5-1, with unresolved D. CDR3 length equals 13 residues. Germline CDR1 is SGHRS and CDR2 is YFSETQ. Trimming stripped 2 bases from V and 5 bases from J, with 10 bases between. CDR3 nucleotide sequence: TGCGCCAGCAGCTTAAATCAGCTTTATGGCTACACCTTC. Protein: CASSLNQLYGYTF. The full variable domain, with the rest looked up from reference TRBV5-1 and TRBJ1-2, is KAGVTQTPRYLIKTRGQQVTLSCSPISGHRSVSWYQQTPGQGLQFLFEYFSETQRNKGNFPGRFSGRQFSNSRSEMNVSTLELGDSALYLCASSLNQLYGYTFGSGTRLTVV.

This clonotype was found many times. The chain links TRBV12-3 or TRBV12-4 to TRBJ1-1, with D unclear. The CDR3 loop spans 11 amino acids. V lost 3 bases, J lost 3 bases, and 2 bases lay in between. The CDR3 is CASSFDTEAFF. The CDR3 DNA follows: TGTGCCAGCAGTTTTGACACTGAAGCTTTCTTT.

DNA for the CDR3: TGTGCCAGTAGTACCAGACTAGCGGGAGGCAGTGACATTCAGTACTTC. It specifies CASSTRLAGGSDIQYF. This chain links TRBV19 with TRBJ2-4; 13 bases map to TRBD2. The germline V gene encodes CDR1 LNHDA and CDR2 SQIVND (reference sequence). This CDR3 region has 16 residues. With V trimmed by 4 bases and J by 8 bases, 8 bases remained unmatched.

This chain joins TRBV5-5 and TRBJ2-5, with 7 bases lining up with TRBD2. Looked up from germline, CDR1 is SGHKS and CDR2 is YYEKEE (reference sequence). V dropped 2 bases and J dropped 1; count of bases not matched to a gene: 8. There are 16 residues in the CDR3. CDR3 nucleotides: TGTGCCAGCAGCTTAGGACTTGGGACTACCCAAGAGACCCAGTACTTC. Amino acids: CASSLGLGTTQETQYF.

The V gene is TRBV11-2, the J gene TRBJ1-1; D remains ambiguous. V shed 1 base and J shed 7 bases, with 7 bases lying between them. Germline lookup yields CDR1 SGHAT and CDR2 FQNNGV. CDR3 length: 12 amino acids. The CDR3 sequence: CASSLAGYEAFF. The CDR3 DNA reads TGTGCCAGCAGCTTAGCCGGTTATGAAGCTTTCTTT.

The chain carries TRBV2 and TRBJ1-5; no firm D call. Trimming removed 6 bases from V and 2 bases from J, with 14 bases in between. The CDR3 is 15 amino acids. Germline CDR1 is SNHLY and CDR2 is FYNNEI. The CDR3 sequence is CASRSDIVRNQPQHF. CDR3 bases: TGTGCCAGCAGATCAGACATTGTCCGCAATCAGCCCCAGCATTTT.

There are a few counts of this clonotype. CDR3: CASATRQRGGRDTGELFF. CDR3 DNA sequence: TGTGCCAGTGCAACCAGACAGAGGGGGGGCAGGGACACCGGGGAGCTGTTTTTT. The chain joins TRBV6-1 to TRBJ2-2; D perhaps matches TRBD2 (7 bases). The V gene's germline CDR1 is MNHNS and CDR2 SASEGT. The length of the CDR3 is 18 residues. The V gene lost 9 bases and the J gene lost 3 bases, with 26 bases spanning the gap.

This CDR3 reads CSASVTGFNYGYTF. The CDR3 region has the DNA TGCAGTGCTAGTGTGACAGGGTTCAACTATGGCTACACCTTC. The gene calls are TRBV20-1 and TRBJ1-2; 7 bases are shared with TRBD1. Unmatched junction bases numbered 6, after V lost 3 bases and J lost 2 bases. The CDR3 contains 14 residues. The V gene's germline CDR1 is DFQATT and CDR2 SNEGSKA (reference sequence).